A single sample is the source of the 11 T cell receptor beta chains below, sequenced in a study of vaccination and CD4 T cells after COVID-19. Treatment defined: roughly 10-day PBMC culture with coronavirus spike peptide pools or control peptides (ViraFEST assay). These receptors have no identified antigens. The Oncomine TCR Beta short-read assay was applied to DNA of cultured CD4+ T cells. MiXCR, applied by TCRdb to the PCR reads, yields one record per CDR3 protein. Here the sample spans over 10,000 distinct CDR3 sequences, approximately 60% being singletons. The sequenced sample was CD4+ T cells from blood, cultured in vitro. The receptor set was obtained from a human donor who had recovered from COVID-19.

The table lists this clonotype with a few counts. The chain carries TRBV12-3 or TRBV12-4 and TRBJ2-7, with 11 positions matching TRBD2. V lost 2 bases and J lost 9; bases outside the gene matches: 6. This CDR3 is built from 14 residues. The CDR3, as DNA: TGTGCCAGCAGTTTAATAGCGGGAGGGAGTGGGCAGTACTTC. It specifies CASSLIAGGSGQYF.

The chain has TRBV4-1 and TRBJ2-5, with D possibly TRBD2 on 6 matching bases. Germline lookup yields CDR1 MGHRA and CDR2 YSYEKL. Trimming removed 0 bases at V and 5 bases at J, with 16 bases between. The CDR3 contains 16 residues. The CDR3 DNA follows: TGCGCCAGCAGCCAAGAGGGGGGTAGGGGTAGGGAGACCCAGTACTTC. Amino acids: CASSQEGGRGRETQYF.

This chain joins TRBV12-3 or TRBV12-4 and TRBJ1-5; D call uncertain. The CDR3 spans 13 residues. Trimming shortened V by 5 bases and J by 7 bases, and 12 bases separated the two germline ends. The CDR3 protein is CASSPSPKQPQHF. In DNA form, the CDR3 reads TGTGCCAGCAGTCCCTCGCCGAAGCAGCCCCAGCATTTT.

This clonotype was seen only a few times. In DNA form, the CDR3 reads TGTGCCACCAGTGATTCAAGCGGGAGGGTATTAGATACGCAGTATTTT. Its protein is CATSDSSGRVLDTQYF. The chain joins TRBV24-1 to TRBJ2-3; 10 bases match TRBD2. The V gene's germline CDR1 is KGHDR and CDR2 SFDVKD. The CDR3 length is 16 residues. The ends lost 2 bases at V and 5 bases at J; junction bases unmatched: 6.

This chain connects TRBV20-1 to TRBJ2-5; D might be TRBD2 (6 bases). This CDR3 region has 13 residues. The germline V gene has CDR1 DFQATT and CDR2 SNEGSKA (reference sequence). V was cut by 3 bases and J by 4 bases, with 12 bases left in between. The CDR3 nucleotides are TGCAGTGCTAGGGAGGGATACCTAGAGACCCAGTACTTC. Protein product: CSAREGYLETQYF.

The chain recombines TRBV2 with TRBJ2-7; a weak D match, TRBD1 (9 bases). Deletions cut 4 bases from V and 3 bases from J, with 16 bases between. There are 15 residues in the CDR3. Germline V gene data show CDR1 as SNHLY and CDR2 as FYNNEI. The CDR3 DNA reads as TGTGCCAGCAGTGCGGGGGGGACAGGGAACTACGAGCAGTACTTC. Its translation: CASSAGGTGNYEQYF. Full variable domain (rest looked up from reference TRBV2 and TRBJ2-7): EPEVTQTPSHQVTQMGQEVILRCVPISNHLYFYWYRQILGQKVEFLVSFYNNEISEKSEIFDDQFSVERPDGSNFTLKIRSTKLEDSAMYFCASSAGGTGNYEQYFGPGTRLTVT.

This chain connects TRBV20-1 to TRBJ2-5; TRBD1 aligns across 10 bases. The germline V gene encodes CDR1 DFQATT and CDR2 SNEGSKA (reference sequence). V was pared by 2 bases and J by 3 bases, with 9 bases of the junction left unmatched. This CDR3 has 16 residues. The CDR3 spells CSARKGWGTGEETQYF. The CDR3 region has the DNA TGCAGTGCTAGAAAGGGGTGGGGGACAGGGGAAGAGACCCAGTACTTC.

This clonotype was seen a single time. The CDR3 region is CASSLEVGQVSYEQYF. CDR3 sequence (DNA): TGCGCCAGCAGCTTGGAAGTGGGACAGGTTTCCTACGAGCAGTACTTC. This sequence joins TRBV5-1 and TRBJ2-7; 8 bases agree with TRBD1. The germline gives CDR1 SGHRS, CDR2 YFSETQ. The CDR3 extends over 16 amino acids. Trimming removed 0 bases from V and 1 base from J; junction bases left unmatched: 6. Full variable domain (remainder filled in from reference TRBV5-1 and TRBJ2-7): KAGVTQTPRYLIKTRGQQVTLSCSPISGHRSVSWYQQTPGQGLQFLFEYFSETQRNKGNFPGRFSGRQFSNSRSEMNVSTLELGDSALYLCASSLEVGQVSYEQYFGPGTRLTVT.

In its sample, this clonotype was seen a few times. The rearrangement uses TRBV24-1 and TRBJ1-1; TRBD1 is a possible D gene (6 bases). This CDR3 has 13 amino acids. CDR1 and CDR2 from the germline V gene are KGHDR and SFDVKD. The germline V and J ends were trimmed by 3 bases and 5 bases, with 9 bases remaining between them. CDR3 in DNA: TGTGCCACCAGTGATCCAAGGGGGACTGAAGCTTTCTTT. Its protein is CATSDPRGTEAFF.

This clonotype was counted once. The chain uses TRBV2 and TRBJ1-5; D is undetermined. Between the trimmed V and J ends, which lost 0 bases and 4 bases, there was a span of 10 bases. The CDR3 loop spans 15 amino acids. CDR1 SNHLY and CDR2 FYNNEI come from the germline V gene. CDR3 sequence (DNA): TGTGCCAGCAGTGAAGCTAACGGGGAAAATCAGCCCCAGCATTTT. This sequence encodes CASSEANGENQPQHF. Looking up the rest from reference TRBV2 and TRBJ1-5 gives the full variable domain: EPEVTQTPSHQVTQMGQEVILRCVPISNHLYFYWYRQILGQKVEFLVSFYNNEISEKSEIFDDQFSVERPDGSNFTLKIRSTKLEDSAMYFCASSEANGENQPQHFGDGTRLSIL.

The CDR3: CASSTFRAGGGETQYF. CDR3 nucleotides: TGTGCCAGTAGTACCTTTCGTGCGGGAGGGGGAGAGACCCAGTACTTC. The V and J genes are TRBV19 and TRBJ2-5, with TRBD2 matching 9 bases. CDR1 is LNHDA, CDR2 SQIVND, per germline (reference sequence). Trimming took 4 bases from V and 4 from J; bases not matched to a gene: 10. The CDR3 covers 16 residues.